A selection of T cell receptor beta chains follows, all from one sample in a study of blood T cell repertoires in COVID-19. Assay: immunoSEQ multiplex PCR; the TCRdb copy retains only in-frame clones and omits some. The sample holds about 170,000 clones, about nine tenths seen once. The sequenced sample was peripheral blood. Receptors were obtained from a man aged 55 to 69 with acute or convalescent COVID-19. Both conserved end residues are part of each CDR3. Fields, in order: D gene, clone size, V gene, J gene, CDR3 DNA, CDR3 protein. D genes are given only for firm matches. Rows give clone size only sometimes, using once, few, many, or a class for an expanded clone.

>TRBD1|.|TRBV2|TRBJ2-3
TGTGCCAGCAGAGATCGAACAGGGGGGTTAGGGGCAGATACGCAGTATTTT
CASRDRTGGLGADTQYF
>TRBD1|.|TRBV7-3|TRBJ2-5
TGTGCCAGCAGCCCGACAGGGGGCGAAGAGACCCAGTACTTC
CASSPTGGEETQYF
>.|.|TRBV15|TRBJ1-1
TGTGCCACCAGCAGAGACAGGGGTCGGTCTGAAGCTTTCTTT
CATSRDRGRSEAFF
>.|.|TRBV30|TRBJ2-1
TGTGCCCTGGTACAGGAATCCTACAATGAGCAGTTCTTC
CALVQESYNEQFF
>.|once|TRBV5-1|TRBJ1-2
TGCGCCAGCAGCTTGGGGGCAGCTGATGGCTACACCTTC
CASSLGAADGYTF
>.|.|TRBV18|TRBJ1-4
TGTGCCAGCTCACCGACAGTTGAAAATGAAAAACTGTTTTTT
CASSPTVENEKLFF
>TRBD1|.|TRBV4-2|TRBJ2-5
TGTGCCAGCAGCCAAGAAAGCGGGTGGGGACAGGGAGAAGAGACCCAGTACTTC
CASSQESGWGQGEETQYF
>TRBD2|.|TRBV19|TRBJ2-5
TGTGCCAGTAGTTTACAAGCGGGAGGGATTCGAGCAGAGACCCAGTACTTC
CASSLQAGGIRAETQYF
>.|once|TRBV19|TRBJ1-5
TGTGCCAGTCGGCTCTGGGCTCAATCCAATCAGCCCCAGCATTTT
CASRLWAQSNQPQHF
>TRBD1|.|TRBV5-1|TRBJ1-1
TGCGCCAGCAGCGGACGGGACAGTCTCATGAACACTGAAGCTTTCTTT
CASSGRDSLMNTEAFF
>TRBD1|few|TRBV6-4|TRBJ1-2
TGTGCCAGCAGTCAGGGGGTAGCTAACTATGGCTACACCTTC
CASSQGVANYGYTF
>.|.|TRBV7-8|TRBJ2-3
TGTGCCAGCAGCTGGGAGGGGGTCGGAGATACGCAGTATTTT
CASSWEGVGDTQYF
>TRBD1|few|TRBV10-3|TRBJ2-2
TGTGCCATCGCGGACAGGCCCGACACCGGGGAGCTGTTTTTT
CAIADRPDTGELFF
>TRBD1|.|TRBV7-6|TRBJ1-4
TGTGCCAGCAGCTTGGGCAGGGGGCGTCTTGAAAAACTGTTTTTT
CASSLGRGRLEKLFF
>.|.|TRBV28|TRBJ1-4
TGTGCCAGCTGCTATTCAGGGGCAACTAATGAAAAACTGTTTTTT
CASCYSGATNEKLFF
>.|.|TRBV6-6|TRBJ1-3
TGTGCCAGCAATGCCGGAGCTGGAAACACCATATATTTT
CASNAGAGNTIYF
>TRBD1|.|TRBV7-2|TRBJ1-3
TGTGCCAGCAGCTTCGGGACAGGGGGCGCGTCTGGAAACACCATATATTTT
CASSFGTGGASGNTIYF
>.|.|TRBV7-3|TRBJ1-4
TGTGCCAGCAGCTCAGGACAGCCCAATGAAAAACTGTTTTTT
CASSSGQPNEKLFF
>TRBD1|.|TRBV25-1|TRBJ1-1
TGTGCCAGCAGTGATCCCCTTCAGGGGGCGTCTGAAGCTTTCTTT
CASSDPLQGASEAFF
>TRBD2|.|TRBV19|TRBJ2-7
TGTGCCAGTAGTATAGTAGCGGGAGTATCCTACGAGCAGTACTTC
CASSIVAGVSYEQYF
>.|.|TRBV7-2|TRBJ2-1
TGTGCCAGCAGCTTATTCGGTGAGCAGTTCTTC
CASSLFGEQFF
>TRBD1|.|TRBV6-5|TRBJ1-2
TGTGCCAGCAGACATCAACAGGGGTTGAATGGCTACACCTTC
CASRHQQGLNGYTF
>TRBD1|.|TRBV10-3|TRBJ2-6
TGTGCCATCAGAGGGGACAGAGCCTCTGGGGCCAACGTCCTGACTTTC
CAIRGDRASGANVLTF
>.|.|TRBV23-1|TRBJ1-1
TGCGCCAGCAGATCCACCGCTACCCAGAACACTGAAGCTTTCTTT
CASRSTATQNTEAFF
>TRBD2|.|TRBV5-1|TRBJ2-5
TGCGCCAGCAGCTTGGACGTAGCGGGGGGACAAGAGACCCAGTACTTC
CASSLDVAGGQETQYF
>TRBD1|.|TRBV5-5|TRBJ2-7
TGTGCCAGCAGACGCCTTACAGGGGTCCTGCACGAGCAGTACTTC
CASRRLTGVLHEQYF
>.|.|TRBV11-2|TRBJ1-2
TGTGCCAGCAGCAGCTTAGATATGAGAGGCTACACCTTC
CASSSLDMRGYTF
>TRBD1|.|TRBV29-1|TRBJ2-5
TGCAGCTCAAAAGGGACAGGGGGCTCGGAGACCCAGTACTTC
CSSKGTGGSETQYF
>.|once|TRBV2|TRBJ2-3
TGTGCCGCTCAACTGGGTGCAGGTCCAGATACGCAGTATTTT
CAAQLGAGPDTQYF
>.|.|TRBV30|TRBJ1-2
TGTGCCTGGAGTTCTACAGGGAACGGCTACACCTTC
CAWSSTGNGYTF
>TRBD1|.|TRBV24-1|TRBJ1-2
TGTGCCACCAGTGATTGGGGGACAGGGGAATATGGCTACACCTTC
CATSDWGTGEYGYTF
>.|.|TRBV6-5|TRBJ2-4
TGTGCCAGCAGTTACTCGTTGGGGCAGGAAAACATTCAGTACTTC
CASSYSLGQENIQYF
>.|once|TRBV15|TRBJ1-5
TGTGCCACCAGCAGAGATGGAAGGGAGTTCGGGCCCCAGCATTTT
CATSRDGREFGPQHF
>.|.|TRBV15|TRBJ1-2
TGTGCCACCAGCAGAGATCTGACAGATTATGGCTACACCTTC
CATSRDLTDYGYTF
>TRBD1|.|TRBV7-9|TRBJ2-3
TGTGCCAGCAGCTTACCAAGACAGGGGGGAGATACGCAGTATTTT
CASSLPRQGGDTQYF
>TRBD1|.|TRBV4-2|TRBJ1-4
TGTGCCAGCAGCCTCAGACAGGGTACCGAAAAACTGTTTTTT
CASSLRQGTEKLFF
>TRBD1|.|TRBV7-8|TRBJ1-1
TGTGCCAGCAGCTTAACCGACAGGGGGAGGGGTGAAGCTTTCTTT
CASSLTDRGRGEAFF
>TRBD1|.|TRBV19|TRBJ2-7
TGTGCCAGTACCCGGGACAGGGCAGCCTACGAGCAGTACTTC
CASTRDRAAYEQYF
>.|.|TRBV6-2/TRBV6-3|TRBJ2-3
TGTGCCAGCAGTTCCACTCTCGATTCACCGGATACGCAGTATTTT
CASSSTLDSPDTQYF
>TRBD1|.|TRBV11-2|TRBJ2-7
TGTGCCAGCAGCTTCCGGGACAGGGATACCTACGAGCAGTACTTC
CASSFRDRDTYEQYF
>TRBD1|.|TRBV11-3|TRBJ2-6
TGTGCCAGCAGCCAACAGGGGGTCGGGGCCAACGTCCTGACTTTC
CASSQQGVGANVLTF
>.|.|TRBV4-1|TRBJ2-7
TGCGCCAGCAGCCACATATACGCGGGTACCTACGAGCAGTACTTC
CASSHIYAGTYEQYF
>.|.|TRBV21-1|TRBJ1-2
TGTGCCAGCAGCAAAGGTCGGGGGGGGCCCTATGGCTACACCTTC
CASSKGRGGPYGYTF
>TRBD1|.|TRBV6-1|TRBJ1-5
TGTGCCAGCAGTGACGGGACAGGGGTACGGCCCCAGCATTTT
CASSDGTGVRPQHF
>TRBD1|.|TRBV11-3|TRBJ2-5
TGTGCCAGCAGCTTGCTAACAGGGGCCCAAGAGACCCAGTACTTC
CASSLLTGAQETQYF
>.|.|TRBV11-3|TRBJ1-6
TGTGCCAGCAGCCCTTGTCGTGACTGTACCCTCCACTTT
CASSPCRDCTLHF
>.|.|TRBV27|TRBJ1-5
TGTGCCAGCAGTTTATCGGGGACACCCAATCAGCCCCAGCATTTT
CASSLSGTPNQPQHF